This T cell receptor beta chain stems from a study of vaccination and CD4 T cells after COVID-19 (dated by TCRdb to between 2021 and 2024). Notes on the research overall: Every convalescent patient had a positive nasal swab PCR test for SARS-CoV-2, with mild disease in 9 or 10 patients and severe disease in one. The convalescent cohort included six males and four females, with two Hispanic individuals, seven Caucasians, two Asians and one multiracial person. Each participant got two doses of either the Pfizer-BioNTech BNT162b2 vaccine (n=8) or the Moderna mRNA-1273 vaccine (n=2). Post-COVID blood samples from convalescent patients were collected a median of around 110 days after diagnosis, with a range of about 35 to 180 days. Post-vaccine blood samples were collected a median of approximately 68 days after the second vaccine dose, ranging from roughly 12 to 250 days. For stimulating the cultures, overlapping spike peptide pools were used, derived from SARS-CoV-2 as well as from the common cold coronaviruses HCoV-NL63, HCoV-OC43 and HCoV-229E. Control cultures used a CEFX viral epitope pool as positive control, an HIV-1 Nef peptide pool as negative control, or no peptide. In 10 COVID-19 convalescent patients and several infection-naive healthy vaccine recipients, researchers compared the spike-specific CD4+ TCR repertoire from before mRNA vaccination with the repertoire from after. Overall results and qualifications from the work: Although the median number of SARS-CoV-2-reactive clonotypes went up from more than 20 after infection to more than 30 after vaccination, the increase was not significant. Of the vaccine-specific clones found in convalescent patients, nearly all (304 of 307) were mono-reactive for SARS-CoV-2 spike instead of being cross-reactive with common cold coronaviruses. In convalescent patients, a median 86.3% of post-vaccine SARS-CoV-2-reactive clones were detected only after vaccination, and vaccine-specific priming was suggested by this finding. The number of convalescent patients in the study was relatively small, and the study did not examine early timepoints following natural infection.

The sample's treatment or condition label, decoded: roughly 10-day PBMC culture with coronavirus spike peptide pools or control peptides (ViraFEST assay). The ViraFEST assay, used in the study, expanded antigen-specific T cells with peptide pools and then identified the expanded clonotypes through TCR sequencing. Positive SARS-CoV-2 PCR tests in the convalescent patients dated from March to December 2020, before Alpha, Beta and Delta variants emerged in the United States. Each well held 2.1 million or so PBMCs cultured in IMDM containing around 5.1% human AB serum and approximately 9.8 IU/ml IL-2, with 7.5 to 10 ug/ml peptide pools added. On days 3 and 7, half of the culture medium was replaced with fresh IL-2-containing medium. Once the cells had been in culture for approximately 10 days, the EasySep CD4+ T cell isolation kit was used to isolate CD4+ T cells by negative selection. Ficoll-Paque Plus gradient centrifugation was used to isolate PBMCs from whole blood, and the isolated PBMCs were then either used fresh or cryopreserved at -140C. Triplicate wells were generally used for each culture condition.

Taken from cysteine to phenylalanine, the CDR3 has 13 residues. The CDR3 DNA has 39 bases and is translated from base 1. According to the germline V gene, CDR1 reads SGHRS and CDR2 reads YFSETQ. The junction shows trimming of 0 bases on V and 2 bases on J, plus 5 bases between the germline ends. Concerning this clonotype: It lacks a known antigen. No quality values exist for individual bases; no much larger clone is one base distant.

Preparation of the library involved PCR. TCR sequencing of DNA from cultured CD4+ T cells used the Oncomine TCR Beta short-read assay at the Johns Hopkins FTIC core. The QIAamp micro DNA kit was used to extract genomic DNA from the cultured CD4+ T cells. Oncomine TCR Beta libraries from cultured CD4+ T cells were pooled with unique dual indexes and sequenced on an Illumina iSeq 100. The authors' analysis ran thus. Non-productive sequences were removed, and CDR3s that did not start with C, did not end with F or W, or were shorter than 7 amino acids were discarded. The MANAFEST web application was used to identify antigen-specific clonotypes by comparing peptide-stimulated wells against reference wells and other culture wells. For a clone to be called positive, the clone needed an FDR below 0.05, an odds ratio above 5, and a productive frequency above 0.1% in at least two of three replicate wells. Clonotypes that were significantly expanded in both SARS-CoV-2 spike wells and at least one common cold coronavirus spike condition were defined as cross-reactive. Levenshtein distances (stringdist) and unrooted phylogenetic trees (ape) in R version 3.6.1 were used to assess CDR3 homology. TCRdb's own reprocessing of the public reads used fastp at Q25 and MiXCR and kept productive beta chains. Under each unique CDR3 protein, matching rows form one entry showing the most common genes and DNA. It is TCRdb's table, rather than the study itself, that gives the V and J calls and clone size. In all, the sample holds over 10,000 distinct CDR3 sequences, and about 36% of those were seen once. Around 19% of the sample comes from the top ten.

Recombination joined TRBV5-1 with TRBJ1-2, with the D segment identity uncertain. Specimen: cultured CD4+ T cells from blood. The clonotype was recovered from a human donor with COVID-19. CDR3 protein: CASSLGQNYGYTF. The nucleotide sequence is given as TGCGCCAGCAGCTTGGGACAAAACTATGGCTACACCTTC.